This T cell receptor beta chain was found in a study of blood T cell repertoires in COVID-19. The overall study: The origin of the acute and convalescent COVID-19 samples was the United States, Italy and Spain. PBMCs, B-cell-depleted T cells, or T cells provided the cDNA or gDNA that made up the material.

The germline gives CDR1 LNHDA, CDR2 SQIVND (reference sequence). The CDR3 has 17 residues. The V segment lost 5 bases and the J segment 7 bases; nucleotides outside the gene matches: 18. Authors' methods: Amplifying reference gene primers gave estimates of nucleated cell counts. Assay used: immunoSEQ multiplex PCR; TCRdb lists only in-frame clones, some missing. That table gives V, J and clone size, and the DNA gave D and trimming. This table has roughly 230,000 clones, 85% appearing once. V is TRBV19 and J is TRBJ1-2; 8 positions agree with TRBD1. The sequence was obtained from a woman aged 55-70 years with active or convalescent COVID-19. The sample consisted of peripheral blood. The CDR3 DNA sequence: TGTGCCAGTAGTTTCCTCCGGGACAGGTCATCTATAGGTGGCTACACCTTC. This gives the protein CASSFLRDRSSIGGYTF.